This T cell receptor beta chain emerged from a study of control samples from healthy donors and cancer patients. The repertoire was sequenced with immunoSEQ multiplex PCR; TCRdb's copy has only in-frame clones and lacks some. The sample holds 95,000 to 150,000 clones, around 87% seen once. This clone was seen a single time. V lost 1 base and J 2 bases, leaving 7 bases between the germline ends. The CDR3 is 14 residues long. Germline loops: CDR1 SGHTA, CDR2 FQGNSA. The sequence came from a man in his sixties in good health. What was sequenced was blood. The chain recombines TRBV7-2 with TRBJ2-3, with D hard to call. The CDR3 region is CASSLEGNTDTQYF. CDR3 nucleotides: TGTGCCAGCAGCTTAGAAGGGAACACAGATACGCAGTATTTT.